This T cell receptor beta chain was found in a study of monozygotic twins with inflammatory bowel disease. Whole-study findings and limits: Subtypes among T cells remained indistinguishable. Between concordant and discordant twins, repertoire similarity failed to differ, a result that limited power may explain.

The UMIs contained a 6-nucleotide sample barcode. They were added by template switching during cDNA synthesis. Nested amplification of TCRalpha and TCRbeta cDNA involved two PCRs of approximately 16 and 10 cycles. TCRdb re-called the 5' RACE reads; one entry per CDR3 protein, DNA not given. The sample has approximately 100,000 distinct CDR3 sequences; the top ten hold around 12%. Turning to this clonotype: Its antigen is not identified.

Material for sequencing was blood. The origin of this receptor is a human donor with ulcerative colitis or Crohn's disease, or a healthy co-twin of an affected twin (not recorded which).

CDR3 region: CASSLGRQRDQETQYF. This chain uses TRBV7-9 with TRBJ2-5. Looked up from germline, CDR1 is SEHNR and CDR2 is FQNEAQ (reference sequence). The CDR3 runs 16 residues.